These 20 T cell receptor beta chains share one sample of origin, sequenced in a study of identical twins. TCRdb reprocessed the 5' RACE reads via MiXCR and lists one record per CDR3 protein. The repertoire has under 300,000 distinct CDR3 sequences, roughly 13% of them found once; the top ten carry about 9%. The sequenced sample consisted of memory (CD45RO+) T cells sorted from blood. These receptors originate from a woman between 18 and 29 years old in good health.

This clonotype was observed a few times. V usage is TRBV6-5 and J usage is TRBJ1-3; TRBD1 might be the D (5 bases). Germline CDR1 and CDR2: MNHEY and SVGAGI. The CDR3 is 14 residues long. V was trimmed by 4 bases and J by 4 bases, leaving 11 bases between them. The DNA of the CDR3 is TGTGCCAGCAGTTGGGCAGGGCGCGGAAACACCATATATTTT. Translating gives CASSWAGRGNTIYF.

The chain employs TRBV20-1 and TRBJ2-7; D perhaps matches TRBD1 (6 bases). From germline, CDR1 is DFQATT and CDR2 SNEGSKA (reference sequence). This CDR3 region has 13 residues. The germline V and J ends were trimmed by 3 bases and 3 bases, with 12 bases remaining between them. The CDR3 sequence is CSASRQALYEQYF. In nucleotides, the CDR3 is TGCAGTGCTAGTCGACAGGCGCTCTACGAGCAGTACTTC.

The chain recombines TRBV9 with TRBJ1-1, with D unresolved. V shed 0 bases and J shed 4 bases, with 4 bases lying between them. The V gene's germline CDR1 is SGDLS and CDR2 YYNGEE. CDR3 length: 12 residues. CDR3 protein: CASSVAGTEAFF. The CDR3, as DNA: TGTGCCAGCAGCGTAGCGGGCACTGAAGCTTTCTTT.

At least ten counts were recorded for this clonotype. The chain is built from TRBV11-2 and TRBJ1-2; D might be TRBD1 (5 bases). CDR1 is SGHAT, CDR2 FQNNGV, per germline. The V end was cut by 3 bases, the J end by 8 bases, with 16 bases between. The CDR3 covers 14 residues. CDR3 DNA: TGTGCCAGCAGCTTGGGCAGGGACGGTAGGGGCTACACCTTC. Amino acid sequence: CASSLGRDGRGYTF. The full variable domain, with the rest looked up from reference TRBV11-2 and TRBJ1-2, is EAGVAQSPRYKIIEKRQSVAFWCNPISGHATLYWYQQILGQGPKLLIQFQNNGVVDDSQLPKDRFSAERLKGVDSTLKIQPAKLEDSAVYLCASSLGRDGRGYTFGSGTRLTVV.

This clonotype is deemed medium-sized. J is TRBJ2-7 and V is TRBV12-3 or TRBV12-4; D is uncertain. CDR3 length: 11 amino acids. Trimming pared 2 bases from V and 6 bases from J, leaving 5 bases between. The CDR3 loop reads CASSLRIEQYF. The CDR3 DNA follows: TGTGCCAGCAGTTTACGAATCGAGCAGTACTTC.

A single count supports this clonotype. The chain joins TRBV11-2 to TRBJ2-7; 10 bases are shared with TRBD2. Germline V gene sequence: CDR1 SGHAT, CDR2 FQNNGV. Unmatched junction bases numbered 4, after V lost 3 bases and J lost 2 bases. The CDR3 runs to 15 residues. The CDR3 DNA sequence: TGTGCCAGCAGCTTCGAAGCGGGAGGGGCCTACGAGCAGTACTTC. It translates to CASSFEAGGAYEQYF.

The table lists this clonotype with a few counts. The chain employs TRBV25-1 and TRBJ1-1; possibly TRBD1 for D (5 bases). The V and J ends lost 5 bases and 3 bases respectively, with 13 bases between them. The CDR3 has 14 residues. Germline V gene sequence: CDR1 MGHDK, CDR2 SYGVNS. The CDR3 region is CASSNRGGDTEAFF. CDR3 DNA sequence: TGTGCCAGCAGTAATCGAGGAGGGGACACTGAAGCTTTCTTT.

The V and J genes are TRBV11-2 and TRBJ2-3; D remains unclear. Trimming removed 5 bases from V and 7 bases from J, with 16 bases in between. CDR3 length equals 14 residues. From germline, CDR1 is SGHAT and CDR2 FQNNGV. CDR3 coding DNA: TGTGCCAGCAGCCACAAGCCGTGGGGAAATACGCAGTATTTT. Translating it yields CASSHKPWGNTQYF. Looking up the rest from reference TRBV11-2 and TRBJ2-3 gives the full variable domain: EAGVAQSPRYKIIEKRQSVAFWCNPISGHATLYWYQQILGQGPKLLIQFQNNGVVDDSQLPKDRFSAERLKGVDSTLKIQPAKLEDSAVYLCASSHKPWGNTQYFGPGTRLTVL.

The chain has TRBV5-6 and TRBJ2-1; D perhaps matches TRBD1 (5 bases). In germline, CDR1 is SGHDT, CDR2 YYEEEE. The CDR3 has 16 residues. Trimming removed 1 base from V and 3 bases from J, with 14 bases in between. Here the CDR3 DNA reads TGTGCCAGCAGCTTGCAACGACAGATTTTCTACAATGAGCAGTTCTTC. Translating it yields CASSLQRQIFYNEQFF.

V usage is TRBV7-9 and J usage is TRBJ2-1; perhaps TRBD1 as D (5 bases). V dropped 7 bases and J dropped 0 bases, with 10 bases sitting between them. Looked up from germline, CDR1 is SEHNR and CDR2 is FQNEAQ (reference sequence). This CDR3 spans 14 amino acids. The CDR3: CASIKDSSYNEQFF. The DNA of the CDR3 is TGTGCCAGCATCAAAGACAGCTCCTACAATGAGCAGTTCTTC.

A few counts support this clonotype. This CDR3 is CASSPGQFSYNEQFF. For the CDR3, the DNA is TGTGCCAGCTCACCGGGACAATTCTCCTACAATGAGCAGTTCTTC. V and J are TRBV18 and TRBJ2-1, with D perhaps TRBD1 (6 bases). The V end lost 3 bases, the J end lost 0 bases, and 9 bases lay between the germline ends. The CDR3 has 15 residues. The V gene's germline CDR1 is KGHSH and CDR2 LQKENI. Supplemented by reference TRBV18 and TRBJ2-1, the full variable domain reads NAGVMQNPRHLVRRRGQEARLRCSPMKGHSHVYWYRQLPEEGLKFMVYLQKENIIDESGMPKERFSAEFPKEGPSILRIQQVVRGDSAAYFCASSPGQFSYNEQFFGPGTRLTVL.

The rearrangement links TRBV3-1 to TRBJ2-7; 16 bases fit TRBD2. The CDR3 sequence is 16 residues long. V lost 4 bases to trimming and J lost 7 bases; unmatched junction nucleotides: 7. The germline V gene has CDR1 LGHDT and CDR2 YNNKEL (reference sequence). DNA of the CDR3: TGTGCCAGCAGCCTTGGGACTAGCGGGGGGGCGAGGGAGCAGTACTTC. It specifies CASSLGTSGGAREQYF.

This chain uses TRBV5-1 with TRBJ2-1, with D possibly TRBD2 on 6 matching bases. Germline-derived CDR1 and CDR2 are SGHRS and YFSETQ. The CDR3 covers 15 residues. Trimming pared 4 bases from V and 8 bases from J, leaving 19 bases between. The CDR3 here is CASSPGTASRHEQFF. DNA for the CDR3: TGCGCCAGCAGCCCAGGGACTGCCAGCAGGCATGAGCAGTTCTTC.

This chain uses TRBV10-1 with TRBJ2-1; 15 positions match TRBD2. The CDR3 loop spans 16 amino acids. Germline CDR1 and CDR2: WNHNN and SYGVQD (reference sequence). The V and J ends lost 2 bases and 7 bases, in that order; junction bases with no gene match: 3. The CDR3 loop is CASSEGGTSGRNEQFF. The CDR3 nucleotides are TGCGCCAGCAGTGAGGGGGGGACTAGCGGGAGGAATGAGCAGTTCTTC.

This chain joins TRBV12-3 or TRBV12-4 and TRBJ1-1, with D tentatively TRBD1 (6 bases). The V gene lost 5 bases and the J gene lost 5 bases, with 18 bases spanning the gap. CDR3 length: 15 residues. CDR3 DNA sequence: TGTGCCAGCAGTGAACCCGCCAGGGGTTGGACTGAAGCTTTCTTT. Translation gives CASSEPARGWTEAFF.

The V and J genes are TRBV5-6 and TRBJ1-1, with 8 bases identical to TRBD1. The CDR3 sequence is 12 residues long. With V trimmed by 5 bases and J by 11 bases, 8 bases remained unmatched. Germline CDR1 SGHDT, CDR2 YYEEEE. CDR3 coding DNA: TGTGCCAGCAGTCAGGACAGGGCGCGCGCTTTCTTT. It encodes CASSQDRARAFF.

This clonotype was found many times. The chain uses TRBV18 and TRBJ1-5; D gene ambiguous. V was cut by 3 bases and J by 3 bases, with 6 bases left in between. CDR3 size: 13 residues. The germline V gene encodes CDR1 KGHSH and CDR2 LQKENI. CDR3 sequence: CASSPHTNQPQHF. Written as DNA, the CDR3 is TGTGCCAGCTCACCCCACACCAATCAGCCCCAGCATTTT.

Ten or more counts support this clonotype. The CDR3 DNA sequence: TGTGCCAGCAGCTCGAGCGGGAGAGGCGGGGAGCTGTTTTTT. It specifies CASSSSGRGGELFF. The rearrangement uses TRBV7-2 and TRBJ2-2; 8 bases match TRBD2. CDR3 size: 14 residues. V was clipped by 4 bases and J by 7 bases; unmatched bases: 5. Germline V gene data show CDR1 as SGHTA and CDR2 as FQGNSA.

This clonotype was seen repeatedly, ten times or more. The CDR3 spells CASSSTGWISPEFHSSYNEQFF. CDR3 DNA sequence: TGTGCCAGCAGCTCCACAGGGTGGATTTCCCCCGAGTTCCATTCCTCCTACAATGAGCAGTTCTTC. The gene calls are TRBV7-1 and TRBJ2-1; D is perhaps TRBD1 (6 bases). TRBV7-1 is noted as an ORF with a role that remains uncertain. This CDR3 is 22 amino acids long. The V end lost 3 bases, the J end lost 0 bases, and 30 bases lay between the germline ends.

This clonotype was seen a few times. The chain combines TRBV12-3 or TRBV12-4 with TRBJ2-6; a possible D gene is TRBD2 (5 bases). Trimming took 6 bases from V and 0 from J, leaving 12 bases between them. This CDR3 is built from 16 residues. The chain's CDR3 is CASSPGIVSGANVLTF. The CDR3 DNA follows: TGTGCCAGCAGCCCCGGGATCGTCTCTGGGGCCAACGTCCTGACTTTC.